The 8 T cell receptor beta chains listed next were all sequenced from one sample in a study of blood T cell repertoires in COVID-19. Method: immunoSEQ multiplex PCR; TCRdb's copy keeps in-frame clones and lacks some. Altogether 300,000 to 400,000 clones are present, roughly 85% being singletons, with the ten largest covering 7.2%. The material sequenced was peripheral blood. The receptors were gathered from a human donor in a cohort sampled during active COVID-19.

The chain employs TRBV4-1 and TRBJ2-3, with 10 bases matching TRBD1. Germline V gene data show CDR1 as MGHRA and CDR2 as YSYEKL. There are 16 residues in the CDR3. The V gene end was trimmed by 4 bases and the J gene end by 3 bases; junction bases not matched to a gene: 7. The CDR3 bases are TGCGCCAGCAGCCGTGGACAGGGGGGAGGTACAGATACGCAGTATTTT. This sequence encodes CASSRGQGGGTDTQYF.

The gene calls are TRBV30 and TRBJ2-7; 10 nucleotides match TRBD2. Germline V CDR1 and CDR2: GTSNPN, SVGIG (reference sequence). V lost 2 bases, J lost 3 bases, and 10 bases stayed unmatched. The CDR3 has 16 amino acids. CDR3 loop: CAWSRERGGVIYEQYF. The CDR3 DNA follows: TGTGCCTGGAGTCGTGAGCGGGGGGGCGTTATCTACGAGCAGTACTTC.

This rearrangement joins TRBV5-1 to TRBJ2-2; D remains unclear. The germline CDR1 and CDR2 sequences are SGHRS and YFSETQ. Trimming left V 0 bases short and J 2 bases short, with 8 bases between. The CDR3 spans 15 residues. The CDR3 reads CASSLGQINTGELFF. In nucleotides, the CDR3 is TGCGCCAGCAGCTTGGGGCAGATCAACACCGGGGAGCTGTTTTTT.

The gene calls are TRBV19 and TRBJ1-5; D gene uncertain. The V gene's germline CDR1 is LNHDA and CDR2 SQIVND (reference sequence). Trimming pared 3 bases from V and 5 bases from J, leaving 5 bases between. CDR3 length: 12 amino acids. The CDR3 sequence: CASSMQDQPQHF. DNA for the CDR3: TGTGCCAGTAGTATGCAGGATCAGCCCCAGCATTTT.

V usage is TRBV25-1 and J usage is TRBJ2-7, with 7 nucleotides matching TRBD1. V was pared by 4 bases and J by 2 bases, with 2 bases of the junction left unmatched. CDR1 and CDR2 (germline): MGHDK, SYGVNS. The CDR3 is made up of 13 amino acids. In DNA form, the CDR3 reads TGTGCCAGCAGTGTTACAGGGGCCTACGAGCAGTACTTC. It encodes CASSVTGAYEQYF.

The V and J genes are TRBV12-5 and TRBJ2-3; 12 nucleotides line up with TRBD2. V was clipped by 1 base and J by 7 bases; unmatched bases: 9. CDR3 length equals 17 residues. CDR1 is LGHNT and CDR2 is FRNRAP in the germline V gene. Written as DNA, the CDR3 is TGTGCTAGTGGTTTGGCCCTAGCGGGGGGGCACAGAAATACGCAGTATTTT. It yields the protein CASGLALAGGHRNTQYF.

V gene TRBV6-6 combines with J gene TRBJ2-7, with D maybe TRBD1 (5 bases). The germline V and J ends were trimmed by 2 bases and 3 bases, with 8 bases remaining between them. This CDR3 is 13 amino acids long. Germline CDR1 is MNHNY and CDR2 is SVGAGI (reference sequence). Written as DNA, the CDR3 is TGTGCCAGCAGTTACGGACATTTCTACGAGCAGTACTTC. Translated, it gives CASSYGHFYEQYF.

V gene TRBV11-2 combines with J gene TRBJ1-5; 8 bases align to TRBD1. Germline CDR1 SGHAT, CDR2 FQNNGV. V shed 4 bases and J 2 bases; nucleotides not matched to a gene: 1. This CDR3 has 14 residues. The CDR3 DNA reads TGTGCCAGCAGCTCACAGGGGGGCAATCAGCCCCAGCATTTT. This translates into CASSSQGGNQPQHF.